These 14 T cell receptor beta chains share one sample of origin, sequenced in a study of T cell responses to AZD1222 COVID-19 vaccine (dated by TCRdb to the early 2020s). The label giving this sample's time point can be read as: about 28 days (+/-7) after the second vaccine dose. Libraries were built with the immunoSEQ multiplex PCR assay. TCRdb's version of the immuneACCESS table is confined to in-frame rearrangements and falls short of the full clone set. An unresolved V gene accounts for under half of the shortfall where checked; the remainder is of unknown origin. Here the sample has 120,000 or so clones; 80% to 95% occur a single time. Around 2.5% of the sample lies in the top ten. Sequencing was performed on peripheral blood, taken 28 days after the second AZD1222 dose. The receptors originated from an adult who received the AZD1222 COVID-19 vaccine.

The rearrangement links TRBV7-6 to TRBJ1-2; TRBD1 matches at 11 bases. The V gene's germline CDR1 is SGHVS and CDR2 FNYEAQ. V was pared by 5 bases and J by 4 bases, with 6 bases of the junction left unmatched. The length of the CDR3 is 15 residues. CDR3 residues: CASSQQGQGVYGYTF. CDR3 nucleotides: TGTGCCAGCAGCCAGCAGGGACAGGGGGTCTATGGCTACACCTTC. Full variable domain (rest looked up from reference TRBV7-6 and TRBJ1-2): GAGVSQSPRYKVTKRGQDVALRCDPISGHVSLYWYRQALGQGPEFLTYFNYEAQQDKSGLPNDRFSAERPEGSISTLTIQRTEQRDSAMYRCASSQQGQGVYGYTFGSGTRLTVV.

The chain combines TRBV6-2 or TRBV6-3 with TRBJ1-4; D unresolved. Germline V gene data show CDR1 as MNHEY and CDR2 as SVGEGT. V dropped 2 bases and J dropped 5 bases, with 12 bases sitting between them. The CDR3 runs to 15 residues. CDR3 sequence (DNA): TGTGCCAGCAGTTACGTAGAGGCAGAGAATGAAAAACTGTTTTTT. Translation: CASSYVEAENEKLFF.

The V and J genes are TRBV15 and TRBJ2-4; D may be TRBD1 (6 bases). Trimming left V 11 bases short and J 4 bases short, with 27 bases between. The V gene's germline CDR1 is LNHNV and CDR2 YYDKDF (reference sequence). The CDR3 spans 17 residues. Here the CDR3 DNA reads TGTGCCGCCCAAACCTCCTCATCCCGCAGGGGAAAAAACATTCAGTACTTC. Amino acids: CAAQTSSSRRGKNIQYF.

This clone was recorded a few times. The chain uses TRBV5-1 and TRBJ1-4; 8 positions agree with TRBD1. This CDR3 contains 17 residues. Unmatched junction bases numbered 14, after V lost 3 bases and J lost 7 bases. Germline V lookup: CDR1 SGHRS, CDR2 YFSETQ. The CDR3 DNA reads TGCGCCAGCAGCTCCAACCCCCGACAGGGGACAAGTGAAAAACTGTTTTTT. Protein sequence: CASSSNPRQGTSEKLFF.

The chain combines TRBV4-1 with TRBJ2-5, with 11 bases identical to TRBD2. V lost 3 bases and J lost 2; bases outside the gene matches: 2. The V gene's germline CDR1 is MGHRA and CDR2 YSYEKL. The CDR3 runs 15 residues. This CDR3 is CASSHLAGGQETQYF. For the CDR3, the DNA is TGCGCCAGCAGCCACCTAGCGGGGGGACAAGAGACCCAGTACTTC.

The chain combines TRBV4-3 with TRBJ2-6; D may match TRBD1 or TRBD2 (5 bases each). Germline values: CDR1 LGHNA, CDR2 YSLEER. CDR3 size: 16 residues. Trimming took 1 base from V and 3 from J, leaving 10 bases between them. The CDR3 DNA is TGCGCCAGCAGCCAAGGAGAGGGGCTTGGGGCCAACGTCCTGACTTTC. Its protein is CASSQGEGLGANVLTF.

The rearrangement uses TRBV7-2 and TRBJ2-5; 8 nucleotides match TRBD1. After removal of 2 bases from V and 3 bases from J, the junction contained 2 bases not matched to a gene. The CDR3 runs to 14 residues. Looked up from germline, CDR1 is SGHTA and CDR2 is FQGNSA. CDR3 in DNA: TGTGCCAGCAGCTTACAGACAGGGGAAGAGACCCAGTACTTC. This gives the protein CASSLQTGEETQYF.

The chain combines TRBV5-6 with TRBJ1-1; D is uncertain. The CDR3 has 15 amino acids. Trimming took 4 bases from V and 2 from J, leaving 15 bases between them. The germline gives CDR1 SGHDT, CDR2 YYEEEE. CDR3 nucleotide sequence: TGTGCCAGCAGCACCCGGCTTGACTTTAACACTGAAGCTTTCTTT. Translating gives CASSTRLDFNTEAFF.

The table lists this clone with a count of one. This chain links TRBV6-1 with TRBJ1-2; maybe TRBD1 (5 bases). Germline lookup yields CDR1 MNHNS and CDR2 SASEGT. CDR3 length: 15 residues. The V gene lost 2 bases and the J gene lost 8 bases, with 18 bases spanning the gap. The CDR3 is CASSEMVTIGGGYTF. The CDR3 DNA reads as TGTGCCAGCAGTGAAATGGTGACCATTGGGGGAGGCTACACCTTC.

Notes on this clone: Within the sample, other DNA sequences also encode this same CDR3. The V and J genes are TRBV7-9 and TRBJ2-1; the D is unclear. Trimming took 5 bases from V and 1 from J, leaving 6 bases between them. Germline V gene data show CDR1 as SEHNR and CDR2 as FQNEAQ (reference sequence). This CDR3 has 13 amino acids. DNA of the CDR3: TGTGCCAGCAGCCCGCCGTCCTACAATGAGCAGTTCTTC. It yields the protein CASSPPSYNEQFF. The full variable domain, its missing parts supplied by reference TRBV7-9 and TRBJ2-1, is DTGVSQNPRHKITKRGQNVTFRCDPISEHNRLYWYRQTLGQGPEFLTYFQNEAQLEKSRLLSDRFSAERPKGSFSTLEIQRTEQGDSAMYLCASSPPSYNEQFFGPGTRLTVL.

CDR3 nucleotides: TGTGCCAGCAGCCGGGACAGCTATCCTACTAGCAATCAGCCCCAGCATTTT. This codes for CASSRDSYPTSNQPQHF. The chain recombines TRBV5-5 with TRBJ1-5; 7 bases line up with TRBD1. CDR1 is SGHKS, CDR2 YYEKEE, per germline (reference sequence). This CDR3 is 17 amino acids long. V dropped 4 bases and J dropped 0; count of bases not matched to a gene: 10.

V and J are TRBV24-1 and TRBJ2-5, with D possibly being TRBD1 or TRBD2 (5 bases each). V was cut by 2 bases and J by 5 bases, with 11 bases left in between. Germline V gene sequence: CDR1 KGHDR, CDR2 SFDVKD. The length of the CDR3 is 14 residues. The CDR3 loop reads CATSDWDPMETQYF. The CDR3 nucleotides are TGTGCCACCAGTGATTGGGACCCGATGGAGACCCAGTACTTC.

The CDR3: CASSLEGGSTYEQYF. The DNA for the CDR3 is TGTGCCAGCAGCTTAGAGGGGGGGTCGACCTACGAGCAGTACTTC. V usage is TRBV7-6 and J usage is TRBJ2-7, with D tentatively TRBD2 (7 bases). The CDR3 consists of 15 residues. V lost 1 base to trimming and J lost 2 bases, with 12 bases between them. Germline-derived CDR1 and CDR2 are SGHVS and FNYEAQ. Drawing the rest from reference TRBV7-6 and TRBJ2-7, the complete variable domain is GAGVSQSPRYKVTKRGQDVALRCDPISGHVSLYWYRQALGQGPEFLTYFNYEAQQDKSGLPNDRFSAERPEGSISTLTIQRTEQRDSAMYRCASSLEGGSTYEQYFGPGTRLTVT.

This chain joins TRBV12-3 or TRBV12-4 and TRBJ2-1, with D possibly TRBD2 on 6 matching bases. V dropped 3 bases and J dropped 9 bases, with 12 bases sitting between them. This CDR3 is built from 13 residues. The CDR3 region is CASSLELAGEQFF. CDR3 coding DNA: TGTGCCAGCAGTTTGGAACTAGCTGGTGAGCAGTTCTTC.